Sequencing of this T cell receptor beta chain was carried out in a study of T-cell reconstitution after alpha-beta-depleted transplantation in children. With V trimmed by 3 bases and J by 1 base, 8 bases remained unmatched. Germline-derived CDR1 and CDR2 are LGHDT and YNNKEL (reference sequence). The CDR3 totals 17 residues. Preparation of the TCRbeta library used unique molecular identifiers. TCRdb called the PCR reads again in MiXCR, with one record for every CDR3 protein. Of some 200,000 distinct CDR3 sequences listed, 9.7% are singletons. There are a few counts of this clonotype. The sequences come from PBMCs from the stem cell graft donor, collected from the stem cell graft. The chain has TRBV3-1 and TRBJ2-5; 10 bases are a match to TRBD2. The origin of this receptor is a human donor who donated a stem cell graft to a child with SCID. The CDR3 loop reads CASSQLGSGGTQETQYF. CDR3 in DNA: TGTGCCAGCAGCCAGCTCGGTAGCGGGGGGACCCAAGAGACCCAGTACTTC.